This entry lists 23 T cell receptor beta chains sequenced from one sample in a study of control samples from healthy donors and cancer patients. Only in-frame clones appear in the TCRdb table, and some are missing; sequencing was by immunoSEQ multiplex PCR. The table has more than 60,000 clones, 90% seen once. The sample taken for sequencing was PBMCs. Source of these receptors: a man between 60 and 70 years old with colorectal cancer.

The rearrangement links TRBV29-1 to TRBJ1-2; D perhaps matches TRBD1 (5 bases). From germline, CDR1 is SQVTM and CDR2 ANQGSEA. Trimming removed 7 bases at V and 4 bases at J, with 10 bases between. The CDR3 contains 11 residues. As DNA, the CDR3 is TGCAGCGCCGCAGGGTTCTATGGCTACACCTTC. Encoded protein: CSAAGFYGYTF.

The chain employs TRBV2 and TRBJ1-2; 8 bases match TRBD1. V lost 4 bases, J lost 7 bases, and 8 bases stayed unmatched. Germline-derived CDR1 and CDR2 are SNHLY and FYNNEI. The CDR3 runs 14 residues. CDR3 in DNA: TGTGCCAGCAGTGTCGCCGGACAGGGAGGTGGCTACACCTTC. Its protein product is CASSVAGQGGGYTF.

This sequence joins TRBV3-1 (or the pseudogene TRBV3-2) and TRBJ2-7; D not resolved. The CDR3 totals 14 residues. Germline V gene data show CDR1 as LGHDT and CDR2 as YNNKEL (reference sequence). V was cut by 4 bases and J by 0 bases, with 10 bases left in between. This CDR3 is CASSPTRSSYEQYF. CDR3 DNA sequence: TGTGCCAGCAGCCCAACAAGGAGCTCCTACGAGCAGTACTTC.

CDR3 sequence (DNA): TGTGCCAGTATATGGGGCCGGGAGCAGTTCTTC. Translation: CASIWGREQFF. This chain links TRBV19 with TRBJ2-1, with D perhaps TRBD1 (5 bases). The CDR3 totals 11 residues. CDR1 is LNHDA and CDR2 is SQIVND in the germline V gene (reference sequence). Trimming took 7 bases from V and 10 from J, leaving 11 bases between them. Based on the CDR3 plus reference TRBV19 and TRBJ2-1, the full variable domain is DGGITQSPKYLFRKEGQNVTLSCEQNLNHDAMYWYRQDPGQGLRLIYYSQIVNDFQKGDIAEGYSVSREKKESFPLTVTSAQKNPTAFYLCASIWGREQFFGPGTRLTVL.

The J gene is TRBJ2-3, the V gene TRBV9; maybe TRBD1 (7 bases). Germline V gene lookup returns CDR1 SGDLS and CDR2 YYNGEE. V was clipped by 4 bases and J by 5 bases, with 14 bases between them. This CDR3 contains 14 residues. The CDR3 DNA is TGTGCCAGCAGCCAGGGGGGCCGGGGAGATACGCAGTATTTT. It translates to CASSQGGRGDTQYF.

This chain links TRBV11-3 with TRBJ2-3; the D gene could be TRBD1 or TRBD2 (5 bases each). Trimming removed 8 bases at V and 5 bases at J, with 8 bases between. The CDR3 covers 11 residues. Germline CDR1 and CDR2: SGHNT and YENEEA. CDR3 sequence: CASSRGDTQYF. The CDR3 DNA reads as TGTGCCAGCTCGAGGGGAGATACGCAGTATTTT.

The chain links TRBV2 to TRBJ1-3; unclear D gene. This CDR3 region has 11 residues. Looked up from germline, CDR1 is SNHLY and CDR2 is FYNNEI. The V gene lost 5 bases and the J gene lost 8 bases, with 7 bases spanning the gap. The CDR3 region has the DNA TGTGCCAGCAGTCCTCGGGACACCATATATTTT. Its protein product is CASSPRDTIYF.

The CDR3 bases are TGTGCCAGCAGCTTAGCGGTAACCGAGAATCTCTATGGCTACACCTTC. Protein sequence: CASSLAVTENLYGYTF. V gene TRBV7-9 combines with J gene TRBJ1-2; no definite D call. The CDR3 has 16 residues. Germline V lookup: CDR1 SEHNR, CDR2 FQNEAQ (reference sequence). With 0 bases removed from V and 4 bases from J, the gap between germline ends came to 15 bases. The full variable domain, completed using reference TRBV7-9 and TRBJ1-2, is DTGVSQNPRHKITKRGQNVTFRCDPISEHNRLYWYRQTLGQGPEFLTYFQNEAQLEKSRLLSDRFSAERPKGSFSTLEIQRTEQGDSAMYLCASSLAVTENLYGYTFGSGTRLTVV.

The chain employs TRBV10-2 and TRBJ1-4; D ambiguous. In germline, CDR1 is WSHSY, CDR2 SAAADI. CDR3 length: 13 amino acids. Trimming stripped 10 bases from V and 4 bases from J, with 13 bases between. Here the CDR3 DNA reads TGCGCCACCATCGCCGGAAATAATGAAAAACTGTTTTTT. Amino acids: CATIAGNNEKLFF.

The CDR3 reads CASSPAGTSYSYEQYF. The CDR3 nucleotides are TGTGCCAGCAGTCCCGCCGGGACATCTTACTCCTACGAGCAGTACTTC. This chain uses TRBV7-9 with TRBJ2-7, with TRBD1 as a possible D gene (6 bases). Germline V gene lookup returns CDR1 SEHNR and CDR2 FQNEAQ (reference sequence). Trimming shortened V by 6 bases and J by 0 bases, and 18 bases separated the two germline ends. The CDR3 is 16 residues long.

Remarks on this clone: The same CDR3 is also encoded by other DNA sequences in this sample. This chain uses TRBV12-3 or TRBV12-4 with TRBJ1-3; D gene ambiguous. Trimming cost V 4 bases and J 0 bases, with 4 bases left between them. The CDR3 runs to 13 residues. The CDR3 loop reads CASSSSSGNTIYF. In DNA, the CDR3 is TGTGCCAGCAGTTCCAGCTCTGGAAACACCATATATTTT.

The CDR3 loop is CASRRGQGARDTQYF. The CDR3 DNA follows: TGCGCCAGCAGACGAGGACAGGGAGCGAGAGATACGCAGTATTTT. The V gene is TRBV5-1, the J gene TRBJ2-3, with 8 bases fitting TRBD1. Germline V gene sequence: CDR1 SGHRS, CDR2 YFSETQ. V gave up 5 bases and J gave up 5 bases; unmatched junction bases: 10. CDR3 size: 15 residues.

This chain uses TRBV4-2 with TRBJ2-1; tentatively, D is TRBD1 (6 bases). Trimming shortened V by 0 bases and J by 0 bases, and 9 bases separated the two germline ends. This CDR3 is built from 16 residues. Germline V gives CDR1 LGHNA, CDR2 YNFKEQ. CDR3 loop: CASSQEDSRSYNEQFF. The CDR3 DNA sequence: TGTGCCAGCAGCCAAGAGGACAGCCGCTCCTACAATGAGCAGTTCTTC.

This clone occurred a few times. The gene calls are TRBV7-2 and TRBJ1-5, with a weak D call TRBD1 (5 bases). Germline V gives CDR1 SGHTA, CDR2 FQGNSA. V was trimmed by 1 base and J by 1 base, leaving 8 bases between them. This CDR3 has 15 amino acids. This chain's CDR3 is CASSLEPGSNQPQHF. CDR3 coding DNA: TGTGCCAGCAGCTTAGAGCCAGGGAGCAATCAGCCCCAGCATTTT.

The rearrangement uses TRBV6-2 or TRBV6-3 and TRBJ1-2; 9 bases agree with TRBD1. This CDR3 is 17 amino acids long. The germline V gene encodes CDR1 MNHEY and CDR2 SVGEGT. V trimming: 2 bases; J trimming: 0 bases; junction bases outside the gene matches: 7. In nucleotides, the CDR3 is TGTGCCAGCAGTTACGGGGGACAGGGCTCCACTAACTATGGCTACACCTTC. Its translation is CASSYGGQGSTNYGYTF.

The chain recombines TRBV28 with TRBJ2-5, with D unclear. Germline CDR1 and CDR2: MDHEN and SYDVKM. The CDR3 runs to 12 residues. V lost 6 bases and J lost 2, with 7 bases in between. The CDR3 is CASRLRQETQYF. Written as DNA, the CDR3 is TGTGCCAGCAGGTTACGACAAGAGACCCAGTACTTC.

The chain carries TRBV4-1 and TRBJ1-3, with D unclear. Deletions cut 1 base from V and 0 bases from J, with 7 bases between. There are 15 residues in the CDR3. CDR1 and CDR2 (germline): MGHRA, YSYEKL. The CDR3 region has the DNA TGCGCCAGCAGCCAAGGGGCGTTCTCTGGAAACACCATATATTTT. This sequence encodes CASSQGAFSGNTIYF.

The chain is built from TRBV5-1 and TRBJ2-1; 7 bases match TRBD1. The J segment lost 0 bases and the V segment lost 5 bases, leaving 5 bases of the junction unmatched. Germline loops: CDR1 SGHRS, CDR2 YFSETQ. CDR3 length: 15 amino acids. The CDR3: CASSLGGSSYNEQFF. For the CDR3, the DNA is TGCGCCAGCAGTTTAGGGGGCAGCTCCTACAATGAGCAGTTCTTC. Drawing the rest from reference TRBV5-1 and TRBJ2-1, the complete variable domain is KAGVTQTPRYLIKTRGQQVTLSCSPISGHRSVSWYQQTPGQGLQFLFEYFSETQRNKGNFPGRFSGRQFSNSRSEMNVSTLELGDSALYLCASSLGGSSYNEQFFGPGTRLTVL.

The count of this clone is one. The chain has TRBV3-1 (or the pseudogene TRBV3-2) and TRBJ1-2; no firm D call. Germline lookup yields CDR1 LGHDT and CDR2 YNNKEL (reference sequence). Trimming stripped 4 bases from V and 4 bases from J, with 13 bases between. The CDR3 sequence is 14 residues long. The DNA for the CDR3 is TGTGCCAGCAGCCCCCAGGTCTCGGGCTATGGCTACACCTTC. Translating gives CASSPQVSGYGYTF.

The V call is TRBV18, the J call TRBJ1-4; D gene unclear. The CDR3 runs to 14 residues. Trimming took 2 bases from V and 0 from J, leaving 4 bases between them. Germline CDR1 reads KGHSH; CDR2 reads LQKENI. CDR3 loop: CASSPTATNEKLFF. DNA of the CDR3: TGTGCCAGCTCACCAACAGCAACTAATGAAAAACTGTTTTTT.

This clone occurred once. The J gene is TRBJ1-5, the V gene TRBV2; D is perhaps TRBD1 (5 bases). This CDR3 has 14 amino acids. Trimming took 9 bases from V and 4 from J, leaving 16 bases between them. Germline CDR1 SNHLY, CDR2 FYNNEI. The DNA of the CDR3 is TGTGCCAGTAATGGGGCCAGGAGTAATCAGCCCCAGCATTTT. This codes for CASNGARSNQPQHF.

The chain has TRBV7-9 and TRBJ2-1, with 13 bases fitting TRBD2. The CDR3 is 19 amino acids. The V gene's germline CDR1 is SEHNR and CDR2 FQNEAQ (reference sequence). J gave up 1 base and V 4 bases, and 10 bases lay outside the gene matches. The CDR3 sequence: CASSSTSGGALRSYNEQFF. Here the CDR3 DNA reads TGTGCCAGCAGCTCCACTAGCGGGGGGGCCTTGAGGTCCTACAATGAGCAGTTCTTC. Together with reference TRBV7-9 and TRBJ2-1, the CDR3 gives the full variable domain: DTGVSQNPRHKITKRGQNVTFRCDPISEHNRLYWYRQTLGQGPEFLTYFQNEAQLEKSRLLSDRFSAERPKGSFSTLEIQRTEQGDSAMYLCASSSTSGGALRSYNEQFFGPGTRLTVL.

The chain combines TRBV7-9 with TRBJ1-2, with 7 bases identical to TRBD1. This CDR3 is built from 14 residues. CDR1 is SEHNR and CDR2 is FQNEAQ in the germline V gene (reference sequence). Trimming cost V 5 bases and J 4 bases; bases outside gene matches: 7. CDR3 residues: CASSPSDRIYGYTF. The CDR3 nucleotides are TGTGCCAGCAGCCCCTCGGACAGGATCTATGGCTACACCTTC. Full variable domain (rest looked up from reference TRBV7-9 and TRBJ1-2): DTGVSQNPRHKITKRGQNVTFRCDPISEHNRLYWYRQTLGQGPEFLTYFQNEAQLEKSRLLSDRFSAERPKGSFSTLEIQRTEQGDSAMYLCASSPSDRIYGYTFGSGTRLTVV.